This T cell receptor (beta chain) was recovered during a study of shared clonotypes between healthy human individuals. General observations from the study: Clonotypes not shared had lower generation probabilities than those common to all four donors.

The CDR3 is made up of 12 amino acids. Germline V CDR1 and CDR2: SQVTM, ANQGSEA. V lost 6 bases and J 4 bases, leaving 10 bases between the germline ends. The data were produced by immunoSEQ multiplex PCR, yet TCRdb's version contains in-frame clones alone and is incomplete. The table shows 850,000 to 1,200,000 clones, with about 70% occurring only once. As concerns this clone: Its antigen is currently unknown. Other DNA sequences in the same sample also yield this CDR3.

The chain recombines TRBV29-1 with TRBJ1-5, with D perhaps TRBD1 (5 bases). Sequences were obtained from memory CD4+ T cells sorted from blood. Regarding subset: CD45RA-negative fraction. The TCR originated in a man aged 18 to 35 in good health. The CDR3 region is CSVGDGNQPQHF. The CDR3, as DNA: TGCAGCGTAGGGGACGGTAATCAGCCCCAGCATTTT.